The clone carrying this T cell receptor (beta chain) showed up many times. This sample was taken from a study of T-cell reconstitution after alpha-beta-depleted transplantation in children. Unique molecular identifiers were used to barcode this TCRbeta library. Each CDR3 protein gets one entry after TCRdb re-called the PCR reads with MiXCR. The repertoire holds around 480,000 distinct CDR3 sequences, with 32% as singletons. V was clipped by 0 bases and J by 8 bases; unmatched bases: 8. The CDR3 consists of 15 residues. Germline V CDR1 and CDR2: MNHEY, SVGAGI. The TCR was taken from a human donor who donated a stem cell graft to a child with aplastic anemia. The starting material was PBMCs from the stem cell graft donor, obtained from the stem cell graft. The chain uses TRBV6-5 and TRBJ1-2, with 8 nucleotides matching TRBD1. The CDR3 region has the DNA TGTGCCAGCAGTTACTCAACGCAGGGGGCAGGAGGCTACACCTTC. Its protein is CASSYSTQGAGGYTF.